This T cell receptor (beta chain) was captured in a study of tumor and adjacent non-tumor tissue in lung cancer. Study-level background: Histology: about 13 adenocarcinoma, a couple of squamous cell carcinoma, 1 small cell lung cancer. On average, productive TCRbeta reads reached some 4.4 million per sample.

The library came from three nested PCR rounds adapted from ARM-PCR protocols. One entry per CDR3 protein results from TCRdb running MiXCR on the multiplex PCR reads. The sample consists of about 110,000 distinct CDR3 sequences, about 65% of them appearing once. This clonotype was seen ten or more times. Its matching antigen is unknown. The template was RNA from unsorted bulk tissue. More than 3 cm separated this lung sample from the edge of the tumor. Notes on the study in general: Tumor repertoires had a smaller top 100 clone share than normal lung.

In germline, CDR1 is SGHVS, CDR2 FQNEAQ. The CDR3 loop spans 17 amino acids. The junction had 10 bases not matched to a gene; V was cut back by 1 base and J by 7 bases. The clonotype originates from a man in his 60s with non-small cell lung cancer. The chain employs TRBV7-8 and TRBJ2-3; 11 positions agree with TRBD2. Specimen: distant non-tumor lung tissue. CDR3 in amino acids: CASSLGLLAGVGNTQYF. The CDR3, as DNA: TGTGCCAGCAGCTTAGGGTTACTAGCGGGAGTAGGAAATACGCAGTATTTT. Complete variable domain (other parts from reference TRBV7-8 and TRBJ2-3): GAGVSQSPRYKVAKRGQDVALRCDPISGHVSLFWYQQALGQGPEFLTYFQNEAQLDKSGLPSDRFFAERPEGSVSTLKIQRTQQEDSAVYLCASSLGLLAGVGNTQYFGPGTRLTVL.